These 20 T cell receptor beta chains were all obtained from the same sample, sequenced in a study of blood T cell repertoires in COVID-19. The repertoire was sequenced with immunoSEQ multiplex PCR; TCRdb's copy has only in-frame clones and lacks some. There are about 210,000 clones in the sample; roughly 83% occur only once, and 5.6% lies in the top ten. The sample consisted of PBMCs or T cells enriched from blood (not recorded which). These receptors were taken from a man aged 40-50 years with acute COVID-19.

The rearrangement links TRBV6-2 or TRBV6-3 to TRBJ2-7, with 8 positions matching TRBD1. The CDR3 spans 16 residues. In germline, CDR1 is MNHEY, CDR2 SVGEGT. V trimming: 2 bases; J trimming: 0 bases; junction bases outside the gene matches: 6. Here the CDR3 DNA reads TGTGCCAGCAGTTACCTGGACAGGGTGGGCTCCTACGAGCAGTACTTC. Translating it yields CASSYLDRVGSYEQYF.

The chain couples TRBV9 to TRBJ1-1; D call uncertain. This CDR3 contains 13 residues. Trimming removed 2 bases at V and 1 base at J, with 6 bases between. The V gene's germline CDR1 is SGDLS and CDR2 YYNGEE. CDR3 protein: CASSVEGNTEAFF. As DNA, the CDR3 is TGTGCCAGCAGCGTCGAGGGGAACACTGAAGCTTTCTTT.

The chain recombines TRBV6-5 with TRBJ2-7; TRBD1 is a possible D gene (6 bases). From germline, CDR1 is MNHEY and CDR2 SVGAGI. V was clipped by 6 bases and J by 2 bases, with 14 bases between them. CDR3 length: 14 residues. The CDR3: CASRAKDSTYEQYF. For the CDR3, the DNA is TGTGCCAGCAGGGCGAAGGACAGCACCTACGAGCAGTACTTC.

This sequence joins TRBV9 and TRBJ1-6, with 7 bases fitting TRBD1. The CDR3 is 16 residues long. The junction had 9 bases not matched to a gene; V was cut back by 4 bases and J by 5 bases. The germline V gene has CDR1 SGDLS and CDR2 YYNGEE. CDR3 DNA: TGTGCCAGCAGCTTCACCCCGGGGACAGATAATTCACCCCTCCACTTT. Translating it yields CASSFTPGTDNSPLHF.

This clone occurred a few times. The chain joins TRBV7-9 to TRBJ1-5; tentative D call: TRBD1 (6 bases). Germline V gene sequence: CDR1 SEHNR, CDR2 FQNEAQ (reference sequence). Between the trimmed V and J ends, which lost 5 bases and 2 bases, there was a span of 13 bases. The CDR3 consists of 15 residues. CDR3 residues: CASSTHEGGNQPQHF. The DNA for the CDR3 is TGTGCCAGCAGCACCCATGAGGGGGGCAATCAGCCCCAGCATTTT.

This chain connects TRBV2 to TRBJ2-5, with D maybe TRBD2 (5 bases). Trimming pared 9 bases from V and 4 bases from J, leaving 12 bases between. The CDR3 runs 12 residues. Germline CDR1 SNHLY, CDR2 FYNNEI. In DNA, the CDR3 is TGTGCCAGTGGGCCCGGGGTAGAGACCCAGTACTTC. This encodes CASGPGVETQYF.

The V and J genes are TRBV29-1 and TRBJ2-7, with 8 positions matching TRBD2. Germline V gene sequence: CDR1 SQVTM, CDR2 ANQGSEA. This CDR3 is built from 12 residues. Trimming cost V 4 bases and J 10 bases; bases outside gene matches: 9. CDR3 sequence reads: CSVVRGVTGQYF. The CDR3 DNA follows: TGCAGCGTTGTGCGGGGGGTTACTGGTCAGTACTTC.

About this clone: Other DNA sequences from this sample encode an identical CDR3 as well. CDR3: CASSPGTGDYGYTF. As DNA, the CDR3 is TGTGCCAGCAGCCCCGGGACAGGGGACTATGGCTACACCTTC. The J gene is TRBJ1-2, the V gene TRBV5-6; 10 bases agree with TRBD1. This CDR3 is built from 14 residues. Germline V lookup: CDR1 SGHDT, CDR2 YYEEEE. The V gene end was trimmed by 4 bases and the J gene end by 3 bases; junction bases not matched to a gene: 3.

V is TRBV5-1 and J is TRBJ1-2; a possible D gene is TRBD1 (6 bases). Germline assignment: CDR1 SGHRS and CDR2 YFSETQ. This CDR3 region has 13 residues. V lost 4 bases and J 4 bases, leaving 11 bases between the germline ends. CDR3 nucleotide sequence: TGCGCCAGCAGCCAAGGACAGTCCTATGGCTACACCTTC. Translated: CASSQGQSYGYTF.

The CDR3 coding sequence is TGTGCCAGCCGTACCATAGCGGGAGAGACCCAGTACTTC. Protein: CASRTIAGETQYF. The J gene is TRBJ2-5, the V gene TRBV5-4, with 7 bases matching TRBD2. The J segment lost 4 bases and the V segment lost 7 bases, leaving 7 bases of the junction unmatched. The CDR3 length is 13 residues. Germline CDR1 and CDR2: SGHNT and YYREEE (reference sequence).

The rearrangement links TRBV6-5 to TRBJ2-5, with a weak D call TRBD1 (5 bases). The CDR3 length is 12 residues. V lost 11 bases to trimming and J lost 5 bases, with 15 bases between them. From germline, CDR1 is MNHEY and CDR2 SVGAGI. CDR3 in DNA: TGTGCCGGCGCAGGACCAGGGGAGACCCAGTACTTC. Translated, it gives CAGAGPGETQYF.

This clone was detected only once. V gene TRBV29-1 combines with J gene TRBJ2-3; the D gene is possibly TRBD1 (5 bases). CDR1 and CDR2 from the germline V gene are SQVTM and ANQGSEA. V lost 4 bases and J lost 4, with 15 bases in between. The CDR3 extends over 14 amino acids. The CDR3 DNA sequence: TGCAGCGTTGCTGAACAGCAAGGGGCAGATACGCAGTATTTT. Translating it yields CSVAEQQGADTQYF.

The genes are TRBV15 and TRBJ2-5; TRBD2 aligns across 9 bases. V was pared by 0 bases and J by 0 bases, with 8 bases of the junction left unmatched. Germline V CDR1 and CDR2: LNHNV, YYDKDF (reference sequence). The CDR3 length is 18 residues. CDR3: CATSRDSRSGRNQETQYF. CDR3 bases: TGTGCCACCAGCAGAGATTCACGGAGCGGGAGGAACCAAGAGACCCAGTACTTC.

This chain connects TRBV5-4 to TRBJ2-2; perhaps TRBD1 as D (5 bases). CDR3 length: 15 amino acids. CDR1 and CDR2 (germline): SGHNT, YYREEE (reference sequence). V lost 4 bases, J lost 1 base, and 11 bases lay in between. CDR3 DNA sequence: TGTGCCAGCAGCGGGGCCCCGGGGAACACCGGGGAGCTGTTTTTT. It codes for CASSGAPGNTGELFF.

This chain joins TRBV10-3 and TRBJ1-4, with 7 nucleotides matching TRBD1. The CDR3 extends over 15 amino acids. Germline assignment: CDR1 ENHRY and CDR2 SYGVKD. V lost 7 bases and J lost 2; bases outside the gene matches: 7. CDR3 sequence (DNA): TGTGCCATCAAAAAGGGGGCGACGACTAATGAAAAACTGTTTTTT. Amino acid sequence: CAIKKGATTNEKLFF.

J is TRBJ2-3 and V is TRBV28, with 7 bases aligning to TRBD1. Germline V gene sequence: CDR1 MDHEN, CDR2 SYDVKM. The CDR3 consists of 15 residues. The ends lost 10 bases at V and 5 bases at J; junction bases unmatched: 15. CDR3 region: CATRLSEPGGDTQYF. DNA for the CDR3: TGTGCCACCCGCCTGAGCGAACCAGGGGGAGATACGCAGTATTTT.

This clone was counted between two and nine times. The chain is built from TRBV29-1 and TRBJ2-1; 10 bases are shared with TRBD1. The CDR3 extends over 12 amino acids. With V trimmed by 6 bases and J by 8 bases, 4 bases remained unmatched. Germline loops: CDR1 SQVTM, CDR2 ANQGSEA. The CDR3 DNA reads TGCAGCGTCTCGACAGGGGGCGATGAGCAGTTCTTC. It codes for CSVSTGGDEQFF.

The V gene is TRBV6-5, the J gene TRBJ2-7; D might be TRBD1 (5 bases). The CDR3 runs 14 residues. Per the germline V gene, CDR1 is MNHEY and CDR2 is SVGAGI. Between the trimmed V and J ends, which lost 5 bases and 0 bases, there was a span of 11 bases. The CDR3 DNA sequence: TGTGCCAGCAGTCCCGACAGAAGCTCCTACGAGCAGTACTTC. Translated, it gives CASSPDRSSYEQYF.

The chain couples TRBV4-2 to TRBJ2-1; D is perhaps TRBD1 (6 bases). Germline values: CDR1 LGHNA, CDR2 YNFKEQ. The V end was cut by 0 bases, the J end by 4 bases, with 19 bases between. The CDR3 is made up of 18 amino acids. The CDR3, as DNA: TGTGCCAGCAGCCAAGAAATATTACAGGGACGTACATACAATGAGCAGTTCTTC. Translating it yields CASSQEILQGRTYNEQFF.

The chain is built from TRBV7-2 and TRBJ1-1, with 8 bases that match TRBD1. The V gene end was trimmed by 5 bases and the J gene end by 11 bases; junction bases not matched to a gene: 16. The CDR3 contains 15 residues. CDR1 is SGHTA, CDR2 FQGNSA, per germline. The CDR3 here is CASSTLGQGQKGAFF. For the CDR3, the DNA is TGTGCCAGCAGCACCCTAGGACAGGGCCAAAAGGGGGCTTTCTTT.